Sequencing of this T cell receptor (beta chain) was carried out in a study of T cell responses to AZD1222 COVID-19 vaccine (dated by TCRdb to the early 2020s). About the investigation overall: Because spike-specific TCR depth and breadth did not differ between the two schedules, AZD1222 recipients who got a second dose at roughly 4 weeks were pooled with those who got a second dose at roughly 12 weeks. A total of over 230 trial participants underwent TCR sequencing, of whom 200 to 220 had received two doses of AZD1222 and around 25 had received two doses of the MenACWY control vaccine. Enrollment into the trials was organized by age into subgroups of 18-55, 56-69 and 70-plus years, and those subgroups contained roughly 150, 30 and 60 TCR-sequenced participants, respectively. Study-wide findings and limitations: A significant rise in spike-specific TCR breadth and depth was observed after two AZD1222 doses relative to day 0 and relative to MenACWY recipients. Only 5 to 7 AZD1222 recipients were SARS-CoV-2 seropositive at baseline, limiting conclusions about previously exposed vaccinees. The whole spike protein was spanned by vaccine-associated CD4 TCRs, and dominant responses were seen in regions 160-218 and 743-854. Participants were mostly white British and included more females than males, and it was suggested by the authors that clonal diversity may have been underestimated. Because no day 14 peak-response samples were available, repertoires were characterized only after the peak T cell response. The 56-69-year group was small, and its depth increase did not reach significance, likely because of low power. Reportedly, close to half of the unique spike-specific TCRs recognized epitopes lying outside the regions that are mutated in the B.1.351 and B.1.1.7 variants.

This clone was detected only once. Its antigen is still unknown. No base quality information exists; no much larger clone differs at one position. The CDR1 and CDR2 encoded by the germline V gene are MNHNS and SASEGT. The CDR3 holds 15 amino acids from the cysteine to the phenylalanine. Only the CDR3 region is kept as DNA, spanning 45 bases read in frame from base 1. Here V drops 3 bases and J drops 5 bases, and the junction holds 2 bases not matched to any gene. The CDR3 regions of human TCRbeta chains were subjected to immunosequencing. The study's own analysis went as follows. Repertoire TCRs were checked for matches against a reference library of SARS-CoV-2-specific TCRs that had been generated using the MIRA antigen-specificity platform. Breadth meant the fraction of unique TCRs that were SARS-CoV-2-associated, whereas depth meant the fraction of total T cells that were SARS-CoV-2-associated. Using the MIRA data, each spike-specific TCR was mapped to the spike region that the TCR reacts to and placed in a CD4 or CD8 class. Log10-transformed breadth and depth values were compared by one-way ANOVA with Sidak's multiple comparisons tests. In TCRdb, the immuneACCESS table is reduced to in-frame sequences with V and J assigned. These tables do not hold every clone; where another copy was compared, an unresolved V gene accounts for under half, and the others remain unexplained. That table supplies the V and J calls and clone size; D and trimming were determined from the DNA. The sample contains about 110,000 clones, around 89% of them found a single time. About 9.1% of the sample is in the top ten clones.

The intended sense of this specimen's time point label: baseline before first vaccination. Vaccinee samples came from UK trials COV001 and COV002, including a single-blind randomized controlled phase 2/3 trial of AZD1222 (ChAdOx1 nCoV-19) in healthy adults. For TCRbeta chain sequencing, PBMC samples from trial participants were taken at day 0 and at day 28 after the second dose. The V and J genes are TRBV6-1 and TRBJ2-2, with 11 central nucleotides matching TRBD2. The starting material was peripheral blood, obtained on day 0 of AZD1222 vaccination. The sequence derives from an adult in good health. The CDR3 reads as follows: CASSEPSGRTGELFF. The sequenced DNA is TGTGCCAGCAGTGAGCCTAGCGGGAGGACCGGGGAGCTGTTTTTT.